Detailed here is one T cell receptor (beta chain). Its antigen is undetermined. This sample was taken from a study of a mutant IDH1 vaccine in newly diagnosed glioma. Across the study: Earlier therapy was either radiotherapy, temozolomide, or both, and most got both. Held at week 35, visit V12 was the safety follow-up, and visit V13 followed at week 47.

Data came from immunoSEQ multiplex PCR; TCRdb stores just in-frame clones and leaves some out. This table has 50,000 to 70,000 clones, 74% appearing once. Study-wide findings and caveats: The authors found pseudoprogression apparently unrelated to changes in top peripheral T cell clonotypes.

V was clipped by 1 base and J by 9 bases, with 19 bases between them. The CDR3 sequence is 15 residues long. The germline gives CDR1 GTSNPN, CDR2 SVGIG (reference sequence). The time point here: week 35, safety follow-up. A single vaccine dose contained 300 ug of mutant IDH1 20-mer peptide, and topical imiquimod was used with it. The study gave patients eight vaccinations in weeks 1, 3, 5, 7, 11, 15, 19, 23. This sequence originates from a man aged 45-65 years with glioma. The material sequenced was PBMCs, taken from a glioma patient whose treatment included an IDH1 peptide vaccine. This chain joins TRBV30 and TRBJ2-1; D perhaps matches TRBD1 (8 bases). The CDR3 DNA sequence: TGTGCCTGGAGTGAGACAGGGGCCCGGGGGGCTGAGCAGTTCTTC. Its protein is CAWSETGARGAEQFF.